This entry features one T cell receptor (beta chain) sequence. What it recognizes is unknown. The data were taken from a study of beta chain features in type 1 diabetes. Whole-study results and caveats: Patients with type 1 diabetes carried fewer insertions and had more deletions at their VDJ junctions.

The sequenced template was cDNA made from the entire isolated RNA. Clones were sequenced by immunoSEQ multiplex PCR, and TCRdb holds only the in-frame ones, with some missing. The sample comprises 250,000 to 400,000 clones, approximately 14% of which are singletons, and under 8.5% rests with the top ten. Only one heparinised blood draw was taken per donor, and its volume averaged about 116 mL. Central memory, naive, regulatory and stem cell-like memory CD4+ cells were sorted by CD45RO/CCR7/CD25/CD127/CD95/CD27. Material for sequencing was central memory CD4+ T cells from blood. The source is a man younger than 40 in good health.

The CDR3 DNA is TGTGCCAGCAGCTTAGATTGGATGCACAATGAGCAGTTCTTC. Its protein product is CASSLDWMHNEQFF. This chain links TRBV11-2 with TRBJ2-1, with D unresolved. The CDR3 spans 14 residues. V dropped 0 bases and J dropped 5 bases, with 8 bases sitting between them. CDR1 SGHAT and CDR2 FQNNGV come from the germline V gene.